The rows below give T cell receptor beta chains drawn from one sample of a study of cytomegalovirus exposure and HLA in healthy donors. Here immunoSEQ multiplex PCR was the method, and the copy in TCRdb shows in-frame clones only, minus some. Of more than 110,000 clones in the sample, 80% are singletons; the top ten hold over 2%. Sequenced material: PBMCs. All receptors derive from a man between 25 and 39 years old in good health and CMV-seronegative. The CDR3 runs from the conserved cysteine through the conserved F or W. The order of the fields is D gene, clone size, V gene, J gene, CDR3 DNA, CDR3 protein. D genes are given only for firm matches. Size values are once, few and many counts, or a class for expanded clones, and some rows have none.

TRBD1	.	TRBV2	TRBJ1-1	TGTGCCAGCAGTATACGCGTAACAGGGGGGTCGAACACTGAAGCTTTCTTT	CASSIRVTGGSNTEAFF
TRBD2	.	TRBV5-4	TRBJ2-5	TGTGCCAGCAGCCAATTAGCGGGGAACCAAGAGACCCAGTACTTC	CASSQLAGNQETQYF
TRBD1	once	TRBV28	TRBJ2-7	TGTGCGACAGGGACCCCCTACGAGCAGTACTTC	CATGTPYEQYF
.	.	TRBV4-1	TRBJ2-1	TGCGCCAGCAGCCACGGGGGTAAGGGAAATGAGCAGTTCTTC	CASSHGGKGNEQFF
TRBD1	.	TRBV7-9	TRBJ1-5	TGTTCCTTAGGGGGCGGAGATCAGCCCCAGCATTTT	CSLGGGDQPQHF
TRBD1	.	TRBV7-9	TRBJ1-6	TGTGCCAGCAACAGACAGGGTTCACCCCTCAACTTT	CASNRQGSPLNF
.	.	TRBV6-5	TRBJ2-7	TGTGCCAGCAAAACAGGGACCTACGAGCAGTACTTC	CASKTGTYEQYF
.	.	TRBV2	TRBJ2-7	TGTGCCATCCAGAACCTCCGCTACGAGCAGTACTTC	CAIQNLRYEQYF
TRBD2	few	TRBV5-1	TRBJ2-1	TGCGCCAGCAGCGGGGACTATGGGAATGAGCAGTTCTTC	CASSGDYGNEQFF
.	few	TRBV28	TRBJ2-7	TGTGCCAGCAGTTCAGGACAGCTTTACGAGCAGTACTTC	CASSSGQLYEQYF
.	.	TRBV28	TRBJ2-2	TGTGCCAGCAGTCCGGGACAGAACACCGGGGAGCTGTTTTTT	CASSPGQNTGELFF
.	.	TRBV5-1	TRBJ2-5	TGCGCCAGCACCCTCGGGACCGCGGGGCAAGAGACCCAGTACTTC	CASTLGTAGQETQYF
TRBD1	.	TRBV27	TRBJ2-6	TGTGCCAGCAGTCCGTACCCGGGACAGGAGTTCTCTGGGGCCAACGTCCTGACTTTC	CASSPYPGQEFSGANVLTF
.	.	TRBV2	TRBJ1-3	TGTGCCAGCCTGGAGGAGCTCTCTGGAAACACCATATATTTT	CASLEELSGNTIYF
.	.	TRBV18	TRBJ2-5	TGTGCCAGCTCACCGGGGGGAGTGGGAAGACAAGAGACCCAGTACTTC	CASSPGGVGRQETQYF
.	once	TRBV29-1	TRBJ2-5	TGCAGCGTTGAAGGTAACAGCCAAGAGACCCAGTACTTC	CSVEGNSQETQYF
.	.	TRBV7-2	TRBJ2-7	TGTGCCAGCAGCTTAGCCGCCCCGACGGGGGAGCAGTACTTC	CASSLAAPTGEQYF
.	.	TRBV23-1	TRBJ1-5	TGCGCCCGAAAACACGGGGTTAGCAATCAGCCCCAGCATTTT	CARKHGVSNQPQHF
.	few	TRBV6-6	TRBJ1-1	TGTGCCAGCATGGCCAGTTTGAACACTGAAGCTTTCTTT	CASMASLNTEAFF
.	.	TRBV10-3	TRBJ2-1	TGTGCCATCAGTGAGTCGCTAACCAATTACAATGAGCAGTTCTTC	CAISESLTNYNEQFF
.	.	TRBV9	TRBJ1-1	TGTGCCAGCAGCCTGCGACAGGAAGGTGAAGCTTTCTTT	CASSLRQEGEAFF
.	few	TRBV6-6	TRBJ2-7	TGTGCCAGCAGTTCCCGGCGGGCTTGGACCTACGAGCAGTACTTC	CASSSRRAWTYEQYF
.	once	TRBV5-1	TRBJ2-5	TGCGCCAGCAGCCCCGCGGAGCCTCAAGAGACCCAGTACTTC	CASSPAEPQETQYF
.	.	TRBV2	TRBJ2-7	TGTGCCAGCAGTGAAGGGTCAGGGGTTCCCTACGAGCAGTACTTC	CASSEGSGVPYEQYF
TRBD2	few	TRBV4-1	TRBJ2-5	TGCGCCAGCAGCCAAAACGGACTAGCGGGATTCAAAGAGACCCAGTACTTC	CASSQNGLAGFKETQYF
.	.	TRBV15	TRBJ1-5	TGTGCCACCAGCAGCAGGGTATGGGACAATCAGCCCCAGCATTTT	CATSSRVWDNQPQHF
.	.	TRBV2	TRBJ1-5	TGTGCCAGCAGCCGAGACTATCAGCCCCAGCATTTT	CASSRDYQPQHF
TRBD1	many	TRBV4-1	TRBJ1-5	TGCGCCAGCAGCCAAACCAGACAGGGGAATCAGCCCCAGCATTTT	CASSQTRQGNQPQHF
TRBD1	.	TRBV6-5	TRBJ2-1	TGTGCCAGCAGTCGGGACAGGGGAAACAATGAGCAGTTCTTC	CASSRDRGNNEQFF
.	.	TRBV7-9	TRBJ1-6	TGTGCCACCGGGCTGGGGGCCGGGGGGAATTCACCCCTCCACTTT	CATGLGAGGNSPLHF
.	.	TRBV6-5	TRBJ1-2	TGTGCCAGCAGTTGGGGCCCGATGACAGCTAACTATGGCTACACCTTC	CASSWGPMTANYGYTF
TRBD1	.	TRBV9	TRBJ2-1	TGTGCCAGCAGCACCTCAGGGACAGCCTACAATGAGCAGTTCTTC	CASSTSGTAYNEQFF
TRBD1	few	TRBV5-1	TRBJ1-1	TGCGCCAGCAGCACGGACCCCTCAGGGGGCAGAGCTTTCTTT	CASSTDPSGGRAFF
TRBD1	.	TRBV28	TRBJ1-2	TGTGCCAGCAGTTTGGGACAGGGGGCGCCGGGAGAAGGCTACACCTTC	CASSLGQGAPGEGYTF
.	.	TRBV28	TRBJ2-7	TGTGCCAGCAGAATCGACGGGAGATCCTACGAGCAGTACTTC	CASRIDGRSYEQYF
.	once	TRBV4-1	TRBJ2-2	TGCGCCAGCAGCGAAAGCCAAGCCGGGGAGCTGTTTTTT	CASSESQAGELFF
.	.	TRBV5-1	TRBJ2-6	TGCGCCAGCAGCTCGACCCTGACAGCCTCTGGGGCCAACGTCCTGACTTTC	CASSSTLTASGANVLTF
.	.	TRBV7-3	TRBJ2-6	TGTGCCAGCAGCTTAAACGGCGGGCTTGGGGCCAACGTCCTGACTTTC	CASSLNGGLGANVLTF
.	.	TRBV6-1	TRBJ1-5	TGTGCCAGCAGTGACGGTCCCGTTCAGCCCCAGCATTTT	CASSDGPVQPQHF
.	.	TRBV4-1	TRBJ1-4	TGCGCCAGCAGCCAATTTTCATCGAGGGAAAAACTGTTTTTT	CASSQFSSREKLFF
.	.	TRBV18	TRBJ2-7	TGTGCCAGCTCACCCCAGGGGCAGGACGAGCAGTACTTC	CASSPQGQDEQYF
.	.	TRBV2	TRBJ1-1	TGTGCCAGCAGGGTCCAAAGGGGCGCCACTGAAGCTTTCTTT	CASRVQRGATEAFF